This record looks at one T cell receptor (beta chain) sequence and its context. Germline V gives CDR1 SNHLY, CDR2 FYNNEI. The CDR3 has 16 amino acids. V dropped 10 bases and J dropped 0 bases, with 19 bases sitting between them. The sample is drawn from a study of T cells in Graves' hyperthyroidism and ophthalmopathy. RNA transcripts provided the source from which TCR beta CDR3 regions were amplified. RT-PCR in the first round (using the HTBI primer set) targeted the TCR CDR3. TCRdb re-derived calls from the multiplex PCR reads in MiXCR, one entry per CDR3 protein. The repertoire holds approximately 560,000 distinct CDR3 sequences, with under 60% as singletons.

The gene calls are TRBV2 and TRBJ1-3, with D maybe TRBD1 (5 bases). The TCR comes from a woman younger than 30 with Graves' hyperthyroidism. Sequencing used peripheral blood or thyroid tissue (not recorded which). The CDR3 nucleotides are TGTGCCACCACTGGGGACGTCGGGACCTCTGGAAACACCATATATTTT. This gives the protein CATTGDVGTSGNTIYF.